This T cell receptor beta chain was observed in a study of blood T cell repertoires in COVID-19. Repertoires were generated with immunoSEQ multiplex PCR, while TCRdb's copy carries only in-frame clones and drops some. The sample lists 180,000 or so clones, 80% to 90% occurring once. The CDR3 is 15 residues long. Germline V lookup: CDR1 SGHDT, CDR2 YYEEEE. With 4 bases clipped from V and 4 bases from J, the junction kept 6 bases outside the gene matches. The TCR was taken from a human donor with active or convalescent COVID-19. The donor label of this sample is uncertain. The sample taken for sequencing was peripheral blood. The chain recombines TRBV5-6 with TRBJ2-3; 10 nucleotides line up with TRBD1. The CDR3 spells CASSQMTGGADTQYF. Here the CDR3 DNA reads TGTGCCAGCAGCCAGATGACAGGGGGCGCAGATACGCAGTATTTT. Full variable domain (rest looked up from reference TRBV5-6 and TRBJ2-3): DAGVTQSPTHLIKTRGQQVTLRCSPKSGHDTVSWYQQALGQGPQFIFQYYEEEERQRGNFPDRFSGHQFPNYSSELNVNALLLGDSALYLCASSQMTGGADTQYFGPGTRLTVL.